This T cell receptor beta chain was documented in a study of T cells in Graves' hyperthyroidism and ophthalmopathy. RNA transcripts served as the template for amplifying TCR beta CDR3 regions. Researchers ran a first-round RT-PCR on the TCR CDR3 using the HTBI primer set. TCRdb redid the calling of the multiplex PCR reads with MiXCR, one entry per CDR3 protein. This table has under 500,000 distinct CDR3 sequences, 11% to 15% appearing once. The CDR3 extends over 17 amino acids. V shed 4 bases and J shed 0 bases, with 13 bases lying between them. The germline V gene has CDR1 LNHDA and CDR2 SQIVND (reference sequence).

Sequencing used blood. The chain links TRBV19 to TRBJ2-6; D is uncertain. The TCR comes from a man aged 45 to 65 with Graves' ophthalmopathy. The CDR3 DNA is TGTGCCAGTAGTACAACCGGACCGAGCTCTGGGGCCAACGTCCTGACTTTC. It codes for CASSTTGPSSGANVLTF. Using reference TRBV19 and TRBJ2-6 for the parts outside the CDR3, the full variable domain is DGGITQSPKYLFRKEGQNVTLSCEQNLNHDAMYWYRQDPGQGLRLIYYSQIVNDFQKGDIAEGYSVSREKKESFPLTVTSAQKNPTAFYLCASSTTGPSSGANVLTFGAGSRLTVL.